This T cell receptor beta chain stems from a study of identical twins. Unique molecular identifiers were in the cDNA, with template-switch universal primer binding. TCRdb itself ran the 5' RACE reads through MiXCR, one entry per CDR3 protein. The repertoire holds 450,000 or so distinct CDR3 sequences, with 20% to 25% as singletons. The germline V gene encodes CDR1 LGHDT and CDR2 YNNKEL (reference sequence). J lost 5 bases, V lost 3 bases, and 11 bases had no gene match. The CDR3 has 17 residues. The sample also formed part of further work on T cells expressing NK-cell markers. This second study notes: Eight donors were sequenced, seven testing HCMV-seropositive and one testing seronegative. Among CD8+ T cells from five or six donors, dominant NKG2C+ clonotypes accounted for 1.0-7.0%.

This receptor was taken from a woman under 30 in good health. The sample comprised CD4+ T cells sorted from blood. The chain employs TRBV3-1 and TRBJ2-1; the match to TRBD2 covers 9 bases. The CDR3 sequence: CASSHPQYSGGHNEQFF. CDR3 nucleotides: TGTGCCAGCAGCCACCCCCAATATAGCGGGGGTCACAATGAGCAGTTCTTC.